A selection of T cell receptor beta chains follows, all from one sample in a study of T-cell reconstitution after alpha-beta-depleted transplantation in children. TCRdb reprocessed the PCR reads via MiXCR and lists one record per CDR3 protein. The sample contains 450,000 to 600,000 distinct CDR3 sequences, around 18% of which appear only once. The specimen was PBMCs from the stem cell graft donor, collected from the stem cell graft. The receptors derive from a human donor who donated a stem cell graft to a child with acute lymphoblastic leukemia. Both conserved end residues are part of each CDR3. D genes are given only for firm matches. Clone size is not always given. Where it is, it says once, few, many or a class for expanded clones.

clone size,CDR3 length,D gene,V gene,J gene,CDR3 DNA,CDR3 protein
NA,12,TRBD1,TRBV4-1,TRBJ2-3,TGCGCCAGCGGGACAGAAACAGATACGCAGTATTTT,CASGTETDTQYF
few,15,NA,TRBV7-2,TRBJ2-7,TGTGCCAGCAGTTACGACAGGACTCACTCCTACGAGCAGTACTTC,CASSYDRTHSYEQYF
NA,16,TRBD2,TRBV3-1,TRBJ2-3,TGTGCCAGCAGCCCGGTCGCTAGCGGAGGCGGGAATACGCAGTATTTT,CASSPVASGGGNTQYF
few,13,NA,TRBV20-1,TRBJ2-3,TGCAGTGCGCGACGGGGAGGGGGAGGACCGCAATATTTT,CSARRGGGGPQYF
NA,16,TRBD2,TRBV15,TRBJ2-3,TGTGCCACCAGTCGTTGGACTAGCGGGAGGGCCTATACGCAGTATTTT,CATSRWTSGRAYTQYF
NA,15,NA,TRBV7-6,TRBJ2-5,TGTGCCAGCAGCTTCGCAGGGACCCTCCGGGAGACCCAGTACTTC,CASSFAGTLRETQYF
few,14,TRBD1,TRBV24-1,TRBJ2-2,TGTGCCACCAGTGAATCAGGGGGCTCGGGGGAGCTGTTTTTT,CATSESGGSGELFF
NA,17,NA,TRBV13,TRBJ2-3,TGTGCCAGCAGCAGGACCCCGGGACGCTTAGACACAGATACGCAGTATTTT,CASSRTPGRLDTDTQYF
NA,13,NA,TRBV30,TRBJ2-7,TGTGCCTGGAACCGGGGGCAGGAGGAAGAGCAGTACTTC,CAWNRGQEEEQYF
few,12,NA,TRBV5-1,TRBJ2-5,TGCGCCAGCAGCGGGAATCTTGAGACCCAGTACTTC,CASSGNLETQYF
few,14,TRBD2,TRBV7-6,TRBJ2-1,TGTGCCAGCAGCTTAGCTAGCGGGAGCGATGAGCAGTTCTTC,CASSLASGSDEQFF
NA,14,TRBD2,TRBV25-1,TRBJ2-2,TGTGCCAGCAAATTGGGGGGGGTCACCGGGGAGCTGTTTTTT,CASKLGGVTGELFF
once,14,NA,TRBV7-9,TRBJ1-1,TGTGCCAGCGGCCCCCTACAGACTTTCACTGAAGCTTTCTTT,CASGPLQTFTEAFF
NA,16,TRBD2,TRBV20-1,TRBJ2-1,TGCAGTGCCAGGAGATCGAGCGGGAGGGTCTTTTATGAGCAGTTCTTC,CSARRSSGRVFYEQFF
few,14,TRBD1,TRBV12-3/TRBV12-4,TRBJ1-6,TGTGCCAGCACCGTGACAGGGCGCAATTCACCCCTCCACTTT,CASTVTGRNSPLHF
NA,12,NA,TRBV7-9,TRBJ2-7,TGTGCCAGCAGCTTAGACGGCGGAGAGCAGTACTTC,CASSLDGGEQYF
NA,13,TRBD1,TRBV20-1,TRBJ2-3,TGCAGTGCCGGACAGGGGGCCCCAGATACGCAGTATTTT,CSAGQGAPDTQYF
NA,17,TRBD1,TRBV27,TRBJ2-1,TGTGCCAGCAGTTTGTTACCGGGACAGGGGTTCTACAATGAGCAGTTCTTC,CASSLLPGQGFYNEQFF
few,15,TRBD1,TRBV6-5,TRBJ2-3,TGTGCCAGCAGTTACTCGCAGGGGGGCACAGATACGCAGTATTTT,CASSYSQGGTDTQYF
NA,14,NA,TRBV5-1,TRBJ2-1,TGCGCCAGCAGGTCGGGACTCATGGGGGATGAGCAGTTCTTC,CASRSGLMGDEQFF
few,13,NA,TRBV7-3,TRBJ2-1,TGTGCCAGCAGCTCCAGGCACCCCAATGAGCAGTTCTTC,CASSSRHPNEQFF
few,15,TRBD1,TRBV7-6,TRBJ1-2,TGTGCCAGCAGCTTGGGGACAGGCATTAACTATGGCTACACCTTC,CASSLGTGINYGYTF
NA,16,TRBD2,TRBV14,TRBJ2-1,TGTGCCAGCACCCTAACGGGGGGGAGCTCCTACAATGAGCAGTTCTTC,CASTLTGGSSYNEQFF
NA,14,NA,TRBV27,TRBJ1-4,TGTGCCAGCAGCCCGGGTGGTCAGGATGAAAAACTGTTTTTT,CASSPGGQDEKLFF
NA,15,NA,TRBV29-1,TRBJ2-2,TGCAGCGTTGAACCCTCGCCTGGTAACACCGGGGAGCTGTTTTTT,CSVEPSPGNTGELFF
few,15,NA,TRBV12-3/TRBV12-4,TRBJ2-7,TGTGCCAGCAGTTTTAGCGGCGCCTACTCCTACGAGCAGTACTTC,CASSFSGAYSYEQYF
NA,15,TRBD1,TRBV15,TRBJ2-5,TGTGCCACCAGCAGAGATGAGGGGGCGGGAGAGACCCAGTACTTC,CATSRDEGAGETQYF
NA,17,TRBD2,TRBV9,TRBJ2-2,TGTGCCAGCAGCTCACAGGAGGGGACTAGTGAAACCGGGGAGCTGTTTTTT,CASSSQEGTSETGELFF
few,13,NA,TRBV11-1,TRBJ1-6,TGTGCCAGCAGCTCGTCCTTGGAGGAAACCCTCCACTTT,CASSSSLEETLHF
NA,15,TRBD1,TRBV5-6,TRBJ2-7,TGTGCCAGCAGCCCCTCCCCCGGGACAGGGAACGAGCAGTACTTC,CASSPSPGTGNEQYF
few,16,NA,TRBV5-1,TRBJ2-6,TGCGCCAGCAGCTTGGATTTGACCTCTGGGGCCAACGTCCTGACTTTC,CASSLDLTSGANVLTF
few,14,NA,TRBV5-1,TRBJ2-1,TGCGCCAGCAGCTTGGCTTCACCATGGGATGAGCAGTTCTTC,CASSLASPWDEQFF
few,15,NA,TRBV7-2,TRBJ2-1,TGTGCCAGCCAACAGCGAGTCATCCTCTACAATGAGCAGTTCTTC,CASQQRVILYNEQFF
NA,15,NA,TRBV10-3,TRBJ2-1,TGTGCCATCAATCATCTGGTGACTCAATACAATGAGCAGTTCTTC,CAINHLVTQYNEQFF
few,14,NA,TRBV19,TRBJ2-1,TGTGCCAGTAGTTACGTCGGTACCTTCAATGAGCAGTTCTTC,CASSYVGTFNEQFF
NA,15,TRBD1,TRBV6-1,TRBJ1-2,TGTGCCAGCAGCGCTTGGACAGGGAGAAGATATGGCTACACCTTC,CASSAWTGRRYGYTF
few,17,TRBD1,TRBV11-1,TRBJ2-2,TGTGCCAGCAGCTCTTTGCCGGGACAGGGGGCCTTCGGGGAGCTGTTTTTT,CASSSLPGQGAFGELFF
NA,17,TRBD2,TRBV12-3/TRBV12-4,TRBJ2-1,TGTGCCAGCAGTCCAGTCGATAGCGGGAGGAGCTACAATGAGCAGTTCTTC,CASSPVDSGRSYNEQFF
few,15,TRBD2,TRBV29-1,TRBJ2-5,TGCAGCGTTCGGGGGGGGCGCGGGAGCGGTGAGACCCAGTACTTC,CSVRGGRGSGETQYF
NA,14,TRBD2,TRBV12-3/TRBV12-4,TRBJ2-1,TGTGCCAGCACGAAGACTAGCGGTGGGGGTGAGCAGTTCTTC,CASTKTSGGGEQFF
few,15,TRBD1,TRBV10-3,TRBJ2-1,TGTGCCATCAGTGGCGCCGACAGGGCCGACAATGAGCAGTTCTTC,CAISGADRADNEQFF
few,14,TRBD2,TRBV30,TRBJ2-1,TGTGCCTTTGAGACTAGCGGGGTCTACAATGAGCAGTTCTTC,CAFETSGVYNEQFF
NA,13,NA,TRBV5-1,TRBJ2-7,TGCGCCAGCAGGAGGACGGGGTCCTACGAGCAGTACTTC,CASRRTGSYEQYF
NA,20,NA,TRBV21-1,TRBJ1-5,TGTGCCAGTTCGCAGTTAACGGGACGGCAAAACTCAGGAGGCAATCAGCCCCAGCATTTT,CASSQLTGRQNSGGNQPQHF
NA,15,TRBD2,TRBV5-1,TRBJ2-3,TGCGCCAGCAGCATTAGCGGGAGTGCCACAGATACGCAGTATTTT,CASSISGSATDTQYF